This TCR beta chain comes out of a study of blood T cells in healthy people across ages. This clonotype turned up a few times. The CDR3 length is 13 residues. V was trimmed by 6 bases and J by 5 bases, leaving 13 bases between them. CDR1 is MDHEN, CDR2 SYDVKM, per germline. The use of a sample-barcoded 5' primer and a J-beta primer mix characterized a second PCR of roughly 6 to 11 cycles. TCRdb redid the calling of the 5' RACE reads with MiXCR, one entry per CDR3 protein. The sample holds approximately 1.5 million distinct CDR3 sequences, roughly 43% seen once. The J gene is TRBJ1-1, the V gene TRBV28; D gene ambiguous. Sequenced sample: blood. This clonotype was obtained from a woman aged 18-35 years in good health. CDR3 loop: CASRGQGWTEAFF. The DNA of the CDR3 is TGTGCCAGCAGGGGCCAAGGGTGGACTGAAGCTTTCTTT. The full variable domain, in which reference TRBV28 and TRBJ1-1 provide the parts outside the CDR3, is DVKVTQSSRYLVKRTGEKVFLECVQDMDHENMFWYRQDPGLGLRLIYFSYDVKMKEKGDIPEGYSVSREKKERFSLILESASTNQTSMYLCASRGQGWTEAFFGQGTRLTVV.